This TCR beta chain was sequenced for a study of cytomegalovirus exposure and HLA in healthy donors (dated by TCRdb to 2017 to 2019). Study-wide context: In an earlier analysis of roughly 590 of the donors, 250 to 350 Gb of sequence data and approximately 100 million unique TCR beta sequences from about 190 million T cells were reported. The aim of the study was to test whether cataloging public T cell receptors could identify signatures of past pathogen exposure. Typing coverage varied by locus: roughly 620-630 donors for A, B, C, DRB1 and DQB1; more than 500 for DQA1; around 610 for DPA1; approximately 470 for DPB1. Roughly 5 DR-DQ haplotypes were handled as single units for association and clustering, since linkage in the cohort was strong. All discovery cohort repertoires had been generated on a single sequencing platform. An earlier analysis of 587 of the donors used high-throughput TCR beta sequencing to judge whether each TCR beta V gene segment behaved as functional or pseudogenic. On average, over 200,000 unique TCR beta nucleotide sequences were sequenced per donor among roughly 430 genotyped donors of the cohort, with around 19% of those sequences being non-productive. Among the approximately 420 genotyped donors, approximately 77% belonged to the genetic ancestry cluster associated with self-reported Caucasian donors. Donor age, sex, ethnicity and CMV serostatus were collected together with the repertoire data. In addition to the first cohort of roughly 700 subjects, a separate validation cohort of under 150 different subjects was used. A later genetic analysis used genome-wide SNP genotypes for about three fifths of the 666 donors, treating that subset as a discovery cohort. About 330 gigabases of sequencing data and approximately 91 million unique TCR sequences made up an early release that covered roughly 670 HLA-typed donors. A later analysis re-analyzed previously published TCR beta repertoires from approximately 670 donors and added high-resolution HLA genotyping to study TCR occurrence patterns. Rather than using new phenotypic data, the later analysis identified candidate immune exposures from TCR beta sequences and from how often those sequences occurred across donors. The study used immunosequencing to profile the T cell repertoires of several hundred subjects and linked those repertoires to cytomegalovirus serostatus. HLA typing covered class I and class II loci at four-digit resolution. To predict cytomegalovirus infection status, the study brought together high-throughput TCR immunosequencing, statistical association of individual TCRs with disease status, and machine learning. On the study overall, not on this receptor specifically: In both the original and validation cohorts, the classifier was reported to diagnose cytomegalovirus status with high specificity and sensitivity. In a later genetic analysis, fewer N-insertions in productive TCRs were reported among donors in an Asian-associated ancestry cluster than the approximately 670-donor mean. According to a later analysis, parvovirus B19, influenza, CMV and Epstein-Barr virus appeared linked to several top co-occurrence clusters. A later genetic analysis associated a missense DCLRE1C variant with V-gene and J-gene trimming of TCR beta chains, and an independent cohort replicated the association. Because counts were too low, some 16 rarely observed V segments, including chromosome 9 orphons, were excluded from the earlier analysis of around 590 of the donors. Three of the identified cytomegalovirus-associated TCR beta chains were confirmed in vitro to be specific for cytomegalovirus antigens. In a later analysis, 16,951 TCR beta sequences were associated with specific HLA alleles at a false discovery rate of 0.05. According to the authors, the approach could potentially be generalized to other disease states and immunological phenotypes. In an earlier analysis of about 550 of the donors, most TCR beta V segments were observed in productive rearrangements about 90% or about 30% of the time, broadly matching IMGT annotations. Roughly uniform sequencing depth across donors was assumed in presence/absence analyses, although this assumption may not hold. A total of fewer than 200 TCR beta chains were listed by the study as associated with cytomegalovirus. A further reported finding was that TCR beta sequences accurately predicted the HLA-A and HLA-B alleles for most subjects in the first cohort. A later analysis found that HLA-associated TCR beta chains were more clonally expanded and had lower generation probabilities than equally common non-associated chains. According to a later analysis, TCR association rates differed among HLA loci, with DRB1 alleles showing the most associated TCRs and HLA-C alleles showing the fewest. Strong co-occurrence of HLA alleles, especially DR and DQ, made assigning TCR associations to individual alleles difficult. According to a later analysis, most CMV-associated TCR beta chains appeared to be HLA-restricted, and the HLA associations seemed to be driven largely by CMV exposure. The cohort was sequenced for TCR beta chains only, and without alpha or paired-chain data the features that could be detected were limited. A cluster of highly shared sequence variants was judged likely to represent a technical artifact of the sequencing pipeline. Because HLA typing was unavailable for some donors at each locus, only the typed subset was used in association tests. Some IMGT-functional V segments, including TRBV6-2 and TRBV6-3, could not be distinguished by the 87-base-pair reads and were therefore excluded. The only immune exposure information available for the cohort was CMV serostatus. Correlated functional status among segregating V segments might be attributable to linkage disequilibrium, but an unknown experimental factor could not be ruled out. Across donors, most TCR sequences were observed very rarely, whereas some public TCRs were present in many individuals.

The cohort was made up of roughly 670 healthy bone marrow donors. Cohort members were all nominally healthy when sampled, although unrecorded immune exposures were likely present. CMV serostatus was positive for 289 and negative for about 55% of the 666 cohort members, and was not recorded for this donor. Every donor gave a peripheral blood sample, and the peripheral blood mononuclear cells from that sample were used for TCR beta sequencing. The Qiagen DNeasy Blood Extraction Kit was used to extract genomic DNA from the blood cell samples. Library generation was performed with the immunoSEQ multiplex PCR assay. For the multiplex PCR, a mixture combining 60 forward primers for TCR Vbeta segments and 13 reverse primers for TCR Jbeta segments was used. Amplification of the CDR3 region of rearranged TCR beta genes was performed with a multiplex PCR assay on genomic DNA. Amplified TCR beta libraries were sequenced as 87-base-pair reads on the Illumina HiSeq System. The authors' pipeline ran thus. Across the roughly 640 repertoires, a later analysis counted some 81 million unique TCR beta chains, roughly 11 million of which were shared by at least two donors. Raw reads were error-corrected and collapsed into unique sequences by a nearest-neighbor algorithm in which closely related sequences were merged to remove PCR and sequencing errors. CDR3 sequences were aligned to IMGT reference sequences to assign V, D and J gene segments. For a sequence to be retained, a match of at least six nucleotides was required to both a V gene segment and a J gene segment. Rearrangements were called productive when the CDR3 lacked stop codons and stayed in frame with V and J; all others were non-productive. CDR3 was defined by IMGT convention, running from the second conserved V-encoded cysteine to the conserved J-encoded phenylalanine. In an earlier analysis of roughly 580 of the donors, sequences lacking an unambiguous match to a single V gene segment were excluded. An earlier analysis of roughly 590 of the donors called V segments functional above 56.7% productive rearrangements and segregating when the between-donor standard deviation exceeded 5%. A statistical classification framework was built to diagnose cytomegalovirus status from the catalog of TCR beta chain sequences. In a later analysis, TCR nucleotide sequences were compared against IMGT/GENE-DB human TR gene sequences so that V and J genes could be assigned. In a later analysis, CDR3 sequences and most-parsimonious VDJ recombination scenarios were assigned using the TCRdist pipeline. In a later analysis, every TCR beta chain was defined by the combination of its CDR3 amino acid sequence and its V-gene family, and reads without a unique V-gene family were dropped. A later analysis removed roughly 590 highly shared, low-generation-probability nucleotide sequences to deal with suspected cross-contamination and a sequencing artifact. In a later analysis, a clonal expansion index for each public chain was calculated from normalized within-repertoire ranks of inferred template counts. A later analysis computed generation probabilities with a VDJ recombination model fitted to out-of-frame rearrangements, and checked the results against IGoR. A later analysis scored TCR-TCR, TCR-HLA and TCR-CMV co-occurrence with hypergeometric tests, applying a repertoire-size bias correction to TCR pairs. In a later analysis, false discovery rates were estimated by permuting HLA or CMV assignments 20 times. In a later analysis, co-occurring TCRs were grouped using DBSCAN, with TCRdist sequence similarity added in when clustering inside HLA-allele-positive subsets. Repertoires with fewer than 30,000 or more than 120,000 public chains were left out of co-occurrence clustering, as were a few repertoires with anomalous nucleotide sharing. This is the immuneACCESS table as TCRdb keeps it, with only in-frame sequences that have V and J called. A part of the clones is gone; compared with another copy, unresolved V genes explain less than half, and the rest is unexplained. The DNA was the basis for D and trimming; V, J and clone size are from that table. The sample contains roughly 43,000 clones, over 55% of them found a single time. In total, the top ten clones hold roughly 9.3% of the sample.

CDR1 is given as SEHNR and CDR2 as FQNEAQ, both from the germline V gene (reference sequence). The CDR3 contains 14 residues, cysteine and phenylalanine counted. Of the read, only the CDR3 DNA is kept; its 42 bases are in frame from base 1. V sheds 2 bases and J sheds 5 bases, leaving 13 bases between their ends. Comments on this clone: Its antigen remains undetermined. The record has no base qualities; no much larger clone is one base away.

The chain employs TRBV7-9 and TRBJ2-7; TRBD1 is perhaps the D gene, given 5 matching bases. The source of this sequence is a human donor in good health. Sequencing was done on a sample of PBMCs. The nucleotides read TGTGCCAGCAGCTTAATAAGGGGTCCCCACGAGCAGTACTTC. The translation is CASSLIRGPHEQYF.